A single sample gave rise to the 5 T cell receptor beta chains below, sequenced in a study of T cells in localized non-small cell lung cancer. Only in-frame clones appear in the TCRdb table, and some are missing; sequencing was by immunoSEQ multiplex PCR. The sample has about 48,000 clones; roughly 80% are singletons. The input for sequencing was peripheral blood, taken before any cancer treatment. The receptors were gathered from a man between 40 and 70 years old with stage I squamous cell lung carcinoma.

This clone was found a few times. The chain joins TRBV5-1 to TRBJ1-2; D uncertain. CDR1 and CDR2 (germline): SGHRS, YFSETQ. V shed 2 bases and J shed 7 bases, with 18 bases lying between them. The CDR3 loop spans 15 amino acids. CDR3 region: CASSLDEVSPGGYTF. Here the CDR3 DNA reads TGCGCCAGCAGCTTAGATGAGGTCAGCCCGGGTGGCTACACCTTC.

The chain joins TRBV11-2 to TRBJ2-4; D gene unclear. The CDR3 totals 14 residues. V dropped 0 bases and J dropped 2 bases, with 5 bases sitting between them. Germline V lookup: CDR1 SGHAT, CDR2 FQNNGV. The CDR3 protein is CASSLDGTKNIQYF. CDR3 DNA sequence: TGTGCCAGCAGCTTAGATGGGACCAAAAACATTCAGTACTTC. Full variable domain (missing parts from reference TRBV11-2 and TRBJ2-4): EAGVAQSPRYKIIEKRQSVAFWCNPISGHATLYWYQQILGQGPKLLIQFQNNGVVDDSQLPKDRFSAERLKGVDSTLKIQPAKLEDSAVYLCASSLDGTKNIQYFGAGTRLSVL.

The V gene is TRBV5-1, the J gene TRBJ2-7, with 7 bases identical to TRBD1. The CDR3 runs 15 residues. Germline CDR1 is SGHRS and CDR2 is YFSETQ. Losses at the gene ends were 4 bases for V and 0 bases for J; bases not matched to a gene: 7. The CDR3 here is CASSVTGDSSYEQYF. CDR3 in DNA: TGCGCCAGCAGCGTAACAGGGGATAGCTCCTACGAGCAGTACTTC.

This clone was recorded once. The chain links TRBV6-1 to TRBJ2-7; 7 bases fit TRBD1. V was clipped by 9 bases and J by 2 bases; unmatched bases: 7. CDR3 size: 13 residues. Germline V gene sequence: CDR1 MNHNS, CDR2 SASEGT. The CDR3 region has the DNA TGTGCCAGTAGGGGGCGCCTACCCTACGAGCAGTACTTC. This codes for CASRGRLPYEQYF.

The rearrangement links TRBV6-1 to TRBJ2-5, with D perhaps TRBD2 (5 bases). Deletions cut 1 base from V and 9 bases from J, with 6 bases between. Germline V gene lookup returns CDR1 MNHNS and CDR2 SASEGT. The CDR3 is made up of 11 amino acids. The CDR3 here is CASSEVGAQYF. CDR3 coding DNA: TGTGCCAGCAGTGAAGTCGGGGCCCAGTACTTC.